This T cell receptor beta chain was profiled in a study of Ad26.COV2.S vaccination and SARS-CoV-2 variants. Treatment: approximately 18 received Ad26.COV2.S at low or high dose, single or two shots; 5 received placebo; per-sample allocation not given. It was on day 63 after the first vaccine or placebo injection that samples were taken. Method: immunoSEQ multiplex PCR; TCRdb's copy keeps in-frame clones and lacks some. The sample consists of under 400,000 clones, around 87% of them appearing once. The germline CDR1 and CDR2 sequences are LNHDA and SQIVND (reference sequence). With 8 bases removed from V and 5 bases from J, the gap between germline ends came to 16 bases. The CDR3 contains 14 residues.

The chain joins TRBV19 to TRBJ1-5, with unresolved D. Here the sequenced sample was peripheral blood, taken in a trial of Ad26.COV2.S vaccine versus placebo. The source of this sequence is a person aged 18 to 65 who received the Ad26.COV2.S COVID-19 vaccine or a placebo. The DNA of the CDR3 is TGTGCCAGTTACTCCCAAAACGGGGATCAGCCCCAGCATTTT. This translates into CASYSQNGDQPQHF.